Sequencing of this T cell receptor beta chain was carried out in a study of OX40 agonist ivuxolimab in advanced cancers. Turning to the study itself: Checkpoint inhibitors had been given previously to approximately 40% of patients.

Clones were read by immunoSEQ multiplex PCR, and TCRdb kept only the in-frame ones, dropping some. The repertoire holds nearly 25,000 clones, approximately 91% seen once, with about 49% in the top ten. This clone was observed once. The CDR3 is made up of 15 amino acids. The trim removed 4 bases at V and 4 bases at J, leaving 9 bases unmatched. Germline V gene data show CDR1 as SGHRS and CDR2 as YFSETQ. This sequence originates from an adult with an advanced solid tumor such as melanoma, head and neck, liver or kidney cancer. Here the sequenced sample was CD4+ or CD8+ T cells sorted from blood, taken in a trial of the OX40 agonist ivuxolimab. The chain joins TRBV5-1 to TRBJ2-7; 9 nucleotides align to TRBD1. CDR3 DNA: TGCGCCAGCAGCCCTTGGTGGGACAGGGAATACGAGCAGTACTTC. This gives the protein CASSPWWDREYEQYF.